The 5 T cell receptor beta chains reported below all come from one sample, sequenced in a study of T-cell reconstitution after alpha-beta-depleted transplantation in children. During its preparation, the TCRbeta library received unique molecular identifiers. TCRdb used MiXCR to reprocess the PCR reads, holding one entry per CDR3 protein. There are about 590,000 distinct CDR3 sequences in the sample; over 10% occur only once, and over 2% lies in the top ten. The starting material was PBMCs, mostly from graft donor cells, obtained 360 days after TCRalphabeta/CD19-depleted stem cell transplant. These receptors were collected from a male patient between 10 and 17 years old who had a stem cell transplant for acute myeloid leukemia, so the T cells may come from the graft donor.

The V call is TRBV5-1, the J call TRBJ1-2; 10 bases match TRBD1. Germline loops: CDR1 SGHRS, CDR2 YFSETQ. This CDR3 spans 14 amino acids. V lost 4 bases and J lost 2; bases outside the gene matches: 2. CDR3 nucleotide sequence: TGCGCCAGCAGCGGGGGACAGGGGAACTATGGCTACACCTTC. Protein product: CASSGGQGNYGYTF. Full variable domain (remainder filled in from reference TRBV5-1 and TRBJ1-2): KAGVTQTPRYLIKTRGQQVTLSCSPISGHRSVSWYQQTPGQGLQFLFEYFSETQRNKGNFPGRFSGRQFSNSRSEMNVSTLELGDSALYLCASSGGQGNYGYTFGSGTRLTVV.

This clonotype has a count of ten or more. This rearrangement joins TRBV7-2 to TRBJ2-2; D gene unclear. V dropped 2 bases and J dropped 2 bases, with 12 bases sitting between them. The CDR3 sequence is 16 residues long. The V gene's germline CDR1 is SGHTA and CDR2 FQGNSA. The CDR3 nucleotides are TGTGCCAGCAGCTTATGGGGTAGCTTCAACACCGGGGAGCTGTTTTTT. Its protein product is CASSLWGSFNTGELFF. Drawing the rest from reference TRBV7-2 and TRBJ2-2, the complete variable domain is GAGVSQSPSNKVTEKGKDVELRCDPISGHTALYWYRQSLGQGLEFLIYFQGNSAPDKSGLPSDRFSAERTGGSVSTLTIQRTQQEDSAVYLCASSLWGSFNTGELFFGEGSRLTVL.

This clonotype was seen ten or more times. CDR3 protein: CSASPSGDTQYF. Written as DNA, the CDR3 is TGCAGTGCTAGCCCCAGCGGAGATACGCAGTATTTT. This chain joins TRBV20-1 and TRBJ2-3, with D maybe TRBD2 (5 bases). V shed 3 bases and J shed 5 bases, with 9 bases lying between them. Germline CDR1 and CDR2: DFQATT and SNEGSKA (reference sequence). The CDR3 has 12 amino acids.

As concerns this clonotype: It may be a read error: a sequence one base away is much more abundant. The chain combines TRBV7-9 with TRBJ2-3, with D possibly TRBD2 on 6 matching bases. Per germline, CDR1 SEHNR and CDR2 FQNEAQ (reference sequence). V was trimmed by 10 bases and J by 4 bases, leaving 18 bases between them. The CDR3 runs to 14 residues. CDR3 in amino acids: CANRDGRRSDTQYF. The CDR3 DNA is TGTGCCAACAGAGACGGGAGAAGATCAGATACGCAGTATTTT.

This clonotype has more than one count but fewer than ten. The CDR3 nucleotides read TGCAGCGTTGAAGGCAGAAACACCGGGGAGCTGTTTTTT. Protein: CSVEGRNTGELFF. V gene TRBV29-1 combines with J gene TRBJ2-2; D is undetermined. V dropped 1 base and J dropped 2 bases, with 5 bases sitting between them. The CDR3 extends over 13 amino acids. Germline CDR1 reads SQVTM; CDR2 reads ANQGSEA.